The T cell receptor (beta chain) under discussion was sequenced for a study of control samples from healthy donors and cancer patients. Per the germline V gene, CDR1 is SGHVS and CDR2 is FNYEAQ. J gave up 0 bases and V 3 bases, and 0 bases lay outside the gene matches. CDR3 size: 16 residues. Here immunoSEQ multiplex PCR was the method, and the copy in TCRdb shows in-frame clones only, minus some. Altogether 150,000 to 200,000 clones are present, roughly 88% being singletons, with the ten largest covering around 5%. The V and J genes are TRBV7-6 and TRBJ1-6; 9 nucleotides align to TRBD1. The receptor comes from a woman aged 25 to 45 in good health. The source material was blood. The CDR3 spells CASSLTGGSYNSPLHF. As DNA, the CDR3 is TGTGCCAGCAGCTTGACAGGGGGCTCCTATAATTCACCCCTCCACTTT.